This T cell receptor (beta chain) was captured by sequencing in a study of blood T cell repertoires in COVID-19. Study background: Acute and convalescent COVID-19 specimens originated in the United States, Italy and Spain.

The ends were cut back, 5 bases at V and 4 bases at J, with 16 bases in the middle. The length of the CDR3 is 15 residues. CDR1 and CDR2 (germline): MDHEN, SYDVKM. In the authors' workflow: Amplification of reference gene primers provided the estimated nucleated cell counts. Sequenced by immunoSEQ multiplex PCR; TCRdb stores in-frame clones only, minus some. V, J and clone size reflect that table, while D and trimming were determined from the DNA. There are 140,000 to 150,000 clones in the sample; 80% occur only once, and approximately 3.4% lies in the top ten. This chain links TRBV28 with TRBJ2-3; D may be TRBD2 (6 bases). The sample comprised peripheral blood. This TCR came from a man between 65 and 80 years old who had recovered from COVID-19. The CDR3 loop is CASSTLGGAADTQYF. CDR3 DNA: TGTGCCAGCAGTACCCTAGGAGGGGCGGCAGATACGCAGTATTTT.